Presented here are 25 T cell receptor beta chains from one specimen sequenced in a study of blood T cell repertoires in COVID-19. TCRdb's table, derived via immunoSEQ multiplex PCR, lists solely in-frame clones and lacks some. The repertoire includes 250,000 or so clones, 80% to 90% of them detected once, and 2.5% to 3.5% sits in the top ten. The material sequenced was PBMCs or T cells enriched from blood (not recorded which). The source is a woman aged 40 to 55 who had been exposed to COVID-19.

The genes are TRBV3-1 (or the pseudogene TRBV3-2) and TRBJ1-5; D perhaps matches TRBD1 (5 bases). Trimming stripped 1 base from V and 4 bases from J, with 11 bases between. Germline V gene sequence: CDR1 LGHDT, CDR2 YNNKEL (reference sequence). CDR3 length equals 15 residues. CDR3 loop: CASSQVQGGNQPQHF. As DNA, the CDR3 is TGTGCCAGCAGCCAAGTTCAGGGTGGAAATCAGCCCCAGCATTTT.

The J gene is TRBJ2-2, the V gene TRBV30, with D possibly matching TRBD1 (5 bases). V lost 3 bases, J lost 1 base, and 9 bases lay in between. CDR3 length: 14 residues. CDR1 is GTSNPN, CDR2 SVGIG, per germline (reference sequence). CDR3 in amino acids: CAWRRQGNTGELFF. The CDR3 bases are TGTGCCTGGAGGCGGCAGGGGAACACCGGGGAGCTGTTTTTT.

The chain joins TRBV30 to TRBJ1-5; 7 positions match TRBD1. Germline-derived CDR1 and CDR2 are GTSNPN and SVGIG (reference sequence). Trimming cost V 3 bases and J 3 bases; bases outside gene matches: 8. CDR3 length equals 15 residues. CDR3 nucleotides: TGTGCCTGGAGGAGAACCGGGACAGACAATCAGCCCCAGCATTTT. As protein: CAWRRTGTDNQPQHF.

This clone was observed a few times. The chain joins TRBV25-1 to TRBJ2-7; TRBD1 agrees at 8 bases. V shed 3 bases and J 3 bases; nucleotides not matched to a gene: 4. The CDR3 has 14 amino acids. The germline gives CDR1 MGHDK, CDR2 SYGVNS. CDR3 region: CASSDPGQGYEQYF. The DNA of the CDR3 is TGTGCCAGCAGTGACCCTGGACAGGGCTACGAGCAGTACTTC.

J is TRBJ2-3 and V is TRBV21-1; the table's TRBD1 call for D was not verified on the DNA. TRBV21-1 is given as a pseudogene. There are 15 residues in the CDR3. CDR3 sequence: CASSKADRETDTQYF. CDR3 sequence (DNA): TGTGCCAGCAGCAAAGCGGACAGGGAAACAGATACGCAGTATTTT.

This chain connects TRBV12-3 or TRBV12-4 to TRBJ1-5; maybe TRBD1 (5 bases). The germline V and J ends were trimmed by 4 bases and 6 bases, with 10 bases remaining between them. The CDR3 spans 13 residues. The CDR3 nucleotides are TGTGCCAGCAGTTCAGGGTTCGGTCAGCCCCAGCATTTT. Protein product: CASSSGFGQPQHF.

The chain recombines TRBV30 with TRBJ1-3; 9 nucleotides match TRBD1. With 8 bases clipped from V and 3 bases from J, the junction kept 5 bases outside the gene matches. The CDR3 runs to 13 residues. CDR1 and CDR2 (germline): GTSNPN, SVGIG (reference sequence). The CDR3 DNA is TGTGCCCTACAGGGGGCGCTTGGAAACACCATATATTTT. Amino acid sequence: CALQGALGNTIYF.

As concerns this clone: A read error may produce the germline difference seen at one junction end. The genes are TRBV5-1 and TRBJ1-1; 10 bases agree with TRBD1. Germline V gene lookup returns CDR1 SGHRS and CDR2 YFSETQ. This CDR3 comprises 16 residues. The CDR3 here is CASSLKVGTGDTEAFF. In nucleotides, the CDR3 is TGTGCCAGCAGCTTGAAGGTCGGGACAGGGGACACTGAAGCTTTCTTT.

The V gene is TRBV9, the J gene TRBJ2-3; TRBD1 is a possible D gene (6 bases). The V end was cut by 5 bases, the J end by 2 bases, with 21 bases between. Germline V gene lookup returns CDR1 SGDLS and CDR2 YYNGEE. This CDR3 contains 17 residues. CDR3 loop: CASSGSGGSLFTDTQYF. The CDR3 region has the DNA TGTGCCAGCAGTGGGTCTGGGGGCAGCCTATTCACAGATACGCAGTATTTT.

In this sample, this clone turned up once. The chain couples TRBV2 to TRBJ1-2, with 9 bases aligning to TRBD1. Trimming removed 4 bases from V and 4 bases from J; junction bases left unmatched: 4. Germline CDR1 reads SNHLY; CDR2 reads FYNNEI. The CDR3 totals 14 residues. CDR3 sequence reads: CASSGGQGPYGYTF. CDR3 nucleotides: TGTGCCAGCAGTGGGGGACAGGGACCCTATGGCTACACCTTC.

The CDR3 DNA reads as TGTGCCACCAGCAGAGCGGGGGACAGTGAAAAACTGTTTTTT. Protein sequence: CATSRAGDSEKLFF. V gene TRBV15 combines with J gene TRBJ1-4, with 7 bases identical to TRBD1. V shed 1 base and J 7 bases; nucleotides not matched to a gene: 3. This CDR3 has 14 amino acids. The germline V gene has CDR1 LNHNV and CDR2 YYDKDF (reference sequence).

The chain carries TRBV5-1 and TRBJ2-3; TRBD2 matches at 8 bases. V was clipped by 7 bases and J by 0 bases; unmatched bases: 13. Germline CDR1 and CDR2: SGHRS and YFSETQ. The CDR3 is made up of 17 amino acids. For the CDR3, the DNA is TGCGCCAGCGGCCTTTCCGGGAGGGTTCGGAGCACAGATACGCAGTATTTT. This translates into CASGLSGRVRSTDTQYF. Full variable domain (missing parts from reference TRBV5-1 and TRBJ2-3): KAGVTQTPRYLIKTRGQQVTLSCSPISGHRSVSWYQQTPGQGLQFLFEYFSETQRNKGNFPGRFSGRQFSNSRSEMNVSTLELGDSALYLCASGLSGRVRSTDTQYFGPGTRLTVL.

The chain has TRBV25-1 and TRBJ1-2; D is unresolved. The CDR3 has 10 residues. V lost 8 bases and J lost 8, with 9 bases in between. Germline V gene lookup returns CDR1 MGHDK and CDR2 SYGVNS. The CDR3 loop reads CASRSDGYTF. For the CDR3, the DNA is TGTGCCAGCCGAAGCGACGGCTACACCTTC.

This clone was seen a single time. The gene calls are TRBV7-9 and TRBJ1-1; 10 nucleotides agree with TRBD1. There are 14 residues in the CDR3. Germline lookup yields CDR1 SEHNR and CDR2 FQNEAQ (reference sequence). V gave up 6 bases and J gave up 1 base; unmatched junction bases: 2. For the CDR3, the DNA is TGTGCCAGCAGGGGGACAGGGGCGAACACTGAAGCTTTCTTT. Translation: CASRGTGANTEAFF.

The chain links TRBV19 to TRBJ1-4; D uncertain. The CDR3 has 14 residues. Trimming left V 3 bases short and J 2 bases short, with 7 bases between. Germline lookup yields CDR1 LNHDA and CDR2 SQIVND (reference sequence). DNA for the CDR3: TGTGCCAGTAGTATCGAGATGACTAATGAAAAACTGTTTTTT. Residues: CASSIEMTNEKLFF.

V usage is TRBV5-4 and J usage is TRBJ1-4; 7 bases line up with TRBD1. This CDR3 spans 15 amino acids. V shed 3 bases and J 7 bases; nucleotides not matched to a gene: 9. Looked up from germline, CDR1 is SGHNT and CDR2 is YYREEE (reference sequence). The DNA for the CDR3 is TGTGCCAGCAGCTCCTCCAGGGGGGAGCCTGAAAAACTGTTTTTT. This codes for CASSSSRGEPEKLFF.

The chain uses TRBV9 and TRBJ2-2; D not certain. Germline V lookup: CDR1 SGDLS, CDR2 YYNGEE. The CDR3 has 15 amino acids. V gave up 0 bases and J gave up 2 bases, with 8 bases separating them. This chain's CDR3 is CASSVASHNTGELFF. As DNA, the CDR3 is TGTGCCAGCAGCGTAGCGAGCCACAACACCGGGGAGCTGTTTTTT.

The CDR3 coding sequence is TGTGCCAGTACTTGGGGACAGGGTATTTTGAGCTCCTACAATGAGCAGTTCTTC. Translated: CASTWGQGILSSYNEQFF. This chain uses TRBV19 with TRBJ2-1; 9 positions agree with TRBD1. The V segment lost 7 bases and the J segment 0 bases; nucleotides outside the gene matches: 13. Germline V gene sequence: CDR1 LNHDA, CDR2 SQIVND (reference sequence). The CDR3 spans 18 residues. Complete variable domain (other parts from reference TRBV19 and TRBJ2-1): DGGITQSPKYLFRKEGQNVTLSCEQNLNHDAMYWYRQDPGQGLRLIYYSQIVNDFQKGDIAEGYSVSREKKESFPLTVTSAQKNPTAFYLCASTWGQGILSSYNEQFFGPGTRLTVL.

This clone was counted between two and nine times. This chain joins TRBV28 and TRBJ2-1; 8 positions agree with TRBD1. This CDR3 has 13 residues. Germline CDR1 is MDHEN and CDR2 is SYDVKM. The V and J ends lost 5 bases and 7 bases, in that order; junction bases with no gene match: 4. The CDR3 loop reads CASSQGAFNEQFF. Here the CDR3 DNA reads TGTGCCAGCAGTCAGGGGGCTTTTAATGAGCAGTTCTTC.

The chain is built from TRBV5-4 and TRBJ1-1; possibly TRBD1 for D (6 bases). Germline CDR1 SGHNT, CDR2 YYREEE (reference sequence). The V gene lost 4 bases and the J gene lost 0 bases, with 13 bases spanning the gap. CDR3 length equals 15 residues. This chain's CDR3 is CASSQTRGMNTEAFF. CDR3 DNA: TGTGCCAGCAGCCAAACCAGGGGTATGAACACTGAAGCTTTCTTT.

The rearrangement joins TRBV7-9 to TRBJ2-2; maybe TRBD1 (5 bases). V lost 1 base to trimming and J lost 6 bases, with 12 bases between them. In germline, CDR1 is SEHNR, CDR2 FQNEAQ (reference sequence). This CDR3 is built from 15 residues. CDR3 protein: CASSLVGRGAGELFF. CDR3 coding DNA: TGTGCCAGCAGCTTAGTTGGAAGGGGTGCCGGGGAGCTGTTTTTT.

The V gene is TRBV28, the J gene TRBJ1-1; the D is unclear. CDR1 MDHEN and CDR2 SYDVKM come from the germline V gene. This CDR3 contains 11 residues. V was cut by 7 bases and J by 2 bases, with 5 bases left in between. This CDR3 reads CASNSNTEAFF. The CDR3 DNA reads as TGTGCCAGCAATAGCAACACTGAAGCTTTCTTT.

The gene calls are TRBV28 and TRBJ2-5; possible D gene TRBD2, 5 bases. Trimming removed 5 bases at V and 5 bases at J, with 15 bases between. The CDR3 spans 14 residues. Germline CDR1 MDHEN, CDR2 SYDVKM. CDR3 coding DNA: TGTGCCAGCAGTCTGAGGGTTCCCCCGGAGACCCAGTACTTC. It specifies CASSLRVPPETQYF.

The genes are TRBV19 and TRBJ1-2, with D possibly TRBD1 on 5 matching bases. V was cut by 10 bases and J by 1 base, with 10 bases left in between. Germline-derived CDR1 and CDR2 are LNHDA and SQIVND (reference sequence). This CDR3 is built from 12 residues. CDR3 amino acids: CATRQFNYGYTF. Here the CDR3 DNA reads TGTGCCACCCGACAGTTTAACTATGGCTACACCTTC.

The CDR3 DNA reads TGTGCCACCAGTGATTTGCCAGGGGCCTACGAGCAGTACGTC. This gives the protein CATSDLPGAYEQYV. The J gene is TRBJ2-7, the V gene TRBV24-1; the D gene is possibly TRBD1 (6 bases). Germline CDR1 reads KGHDR; CDR2 reads SFDVKD. The V end was cut by 0 bases, the J end by 2 bases, with 7 bases between. The CDR3 covers 14 residues.